This T cell receptor (beta chain) was sequenced for a study of circulating tumor DNA in untreated peripheral T-cell lymphoma. CDR1 and CDR2 from the germline V gene are GTSNPN and SVGIG (reference sequence). V was trimmed by 1 base and J by 6 bases, leaving 16 bases between them. The CDR3 is 15 amino acids. Clones were read by immunoSEQ multiplex PCR, and TCRdb kept only the in-frame ones, dropping some. The sample includes 6,500 to 7,500 clones, roughly 80% of them seen just once. The sample was tumor tissue. The chain has TRBV30 and TRBJ2-1; D may correspond to TRBD1 or TRBD2 (5 bases each). This clonotype originated in a human donor with peripheral T-cell lymphoma. The CDR3 spells CAWSAPDRGGNEQFF. The CDR3 nucleotides read TGTGCCTGGAGTGCCCCGGATCGGGGCGGCAATGAGCAGTTCTTC.